Reported below is one T cell receptor beta chain. CDR3 length: 16 amino acids. V dropped 4 bases and J dropped 0 bases, with 16 bases sitting between them. Looked up from germline, CDR1 is SGHRS and CDR2 is YFSETQ. The data were obtained in a study of cytotoxic CD8 clonotypes in ibrutinib-treated CLL. The method was immunoSEQ multiplex PCR; TCRdb's version includes in-frame clones alone and lacks a portion of them. This sample has around 330,000 clones, with 67% found just once. This TCR was recovered from a human donor with chronic lymphocytic leukemia. The genes are TRBV5-1 and TRBJ1-1; D possibly corresponds to TRBD1 (6 bases). This specimen consisted of PBMCs, obtained after 36 months of ibrutinib treatment. The CDR3 loop reads CASSQISGHLNTEAFF. DNA of the CDR3: TGCGCCAGCAGCCAAATATCGGGACATTTGAACACTGAAGCTTTCTTT.